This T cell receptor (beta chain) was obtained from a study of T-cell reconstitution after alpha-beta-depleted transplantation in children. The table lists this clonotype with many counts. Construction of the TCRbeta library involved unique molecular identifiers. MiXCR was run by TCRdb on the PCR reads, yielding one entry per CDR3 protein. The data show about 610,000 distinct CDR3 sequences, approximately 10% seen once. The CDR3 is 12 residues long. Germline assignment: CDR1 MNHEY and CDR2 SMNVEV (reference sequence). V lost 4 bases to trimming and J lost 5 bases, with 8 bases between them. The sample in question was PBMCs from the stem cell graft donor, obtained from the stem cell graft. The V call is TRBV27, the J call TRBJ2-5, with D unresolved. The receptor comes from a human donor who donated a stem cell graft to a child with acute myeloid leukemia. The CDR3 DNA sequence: TGTGCCAGCAGTTCCCATTGGGAGACCCAGTACTTC. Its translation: CASSSHWETQYF.